This T cell receptor beta chain was sequenced in a study of CD8+CD57+ T cells in acquired aplastic anemia. Both TCR beta VDJ combination and CDR3 sequence profiling were carried out. Genomic DNA was the template for this profiling. TCRdb itself ran the reads through MiXCR, one entry per CDR3 protein. The sample holds about 40,000 distinct CDR3 sequences, approximately 57% seen once. Sequenced patients had shown CD8+CD57+ cell expansion by flow cytometry. Every patient was diagnosed with severe acquired aplastic anemia. V was pared by 6 bases and J by 3 bases, with 9 bases between. Germline V CDR1 and CDR2: SQVTM, ANQGSEA. This CDR3 contains 11 residues.

The chain employs TRBV29-1 and TRBJ2-7, with D maybe TRBD1 (5 bases). The sample consisted of sorted CD4+, CD8+, or CD8+CD57+ T cells (not recorded which) from PBMCs. The sequence was collected from a human donor with aplastic anemia. The CDR3 nucleotides read TGCAGCGTCATCGACAGCTACGAGCAGTACTTC. Translating it yields CSVIDSYEQYF.